This T cell receptor beta chain was captured by sequencing in a study of T cell repertoires in cytomegalovirus infection. Study background: Indications of both CMV infection and matching HLA type were provided by public TCR beta signatures. Whole-study results and caveats: Totalled public TCR beta family frequency picked out people who carried CMV plus the relevant HLA. The response measured ex vivo was dominated by TCR beta clonotypes (HLA-C-restricted and CMV-specific).

TCRdb processed the reads anew with MiXCR; each CDR3 protein has one entry. The sample has about 190,000 distinct CDR3 sequences; 28% are singletons. CDR3 length: 15 residues. Germline CDR1 and CDR2: MNHNS and SASEGT. The V gene lost 6 bases and the J gene lost 2 bases, with 14 bases spanning the gap. Regarding this clonotype: Its antigen is currently unknown.

Sequencing was carried out using PBMCs. This chain joins TRBV6-1 and TRBJ2-1; D gene unclear. The receptor's source is a human donor in good health (CMV status not recorded). Some clones in this sample may be carry-over from other donors' samples. The CDR3 loop reads CASRREKIAYNEQFF. The CDR3 nucleotides are TGTGCCAGCAGGAGAGAGAAAATCGCCTACAATGAGCAGTTCTTC.